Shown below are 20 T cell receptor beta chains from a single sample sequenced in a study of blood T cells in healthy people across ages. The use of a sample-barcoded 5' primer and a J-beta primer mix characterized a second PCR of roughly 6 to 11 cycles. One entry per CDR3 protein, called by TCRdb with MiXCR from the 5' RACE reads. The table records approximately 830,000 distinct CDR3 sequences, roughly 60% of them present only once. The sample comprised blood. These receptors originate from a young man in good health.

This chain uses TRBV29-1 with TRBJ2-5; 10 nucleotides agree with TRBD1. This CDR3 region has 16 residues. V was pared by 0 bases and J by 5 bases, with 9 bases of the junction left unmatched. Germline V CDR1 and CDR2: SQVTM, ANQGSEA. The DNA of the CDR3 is TGCAGCGTTGAAGATCGGCGACAGGGGGCTCGGGAGACCCAGTACTTC. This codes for CSVEDRRQGARETQYF.

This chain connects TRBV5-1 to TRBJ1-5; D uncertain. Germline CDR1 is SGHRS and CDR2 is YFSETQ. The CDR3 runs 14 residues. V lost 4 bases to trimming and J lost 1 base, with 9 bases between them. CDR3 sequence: CASSEDPSNQPQHF. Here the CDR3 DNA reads TGCGCCAGCAGCGAGGACCCGAGCAATCAGCCCCAGCATTTT.

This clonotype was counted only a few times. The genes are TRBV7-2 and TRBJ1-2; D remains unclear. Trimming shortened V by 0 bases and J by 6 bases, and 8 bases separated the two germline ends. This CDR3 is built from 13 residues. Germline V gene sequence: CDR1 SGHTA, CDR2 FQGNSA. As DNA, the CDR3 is TGTGCCAGCAGCTTAGCAAGCATCAATGGCTACACCTTC. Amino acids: CASSLASINGYTF.

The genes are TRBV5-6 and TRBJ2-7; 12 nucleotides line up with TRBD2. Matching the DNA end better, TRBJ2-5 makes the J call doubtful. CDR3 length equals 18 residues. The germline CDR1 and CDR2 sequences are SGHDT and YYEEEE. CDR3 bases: TGTGCCAGCAGCCTACCGTTCCTAGCGGGGGGGCCGGAAGAGACCCAGTACTTC. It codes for CASSLPFLAGGPEETQYF.

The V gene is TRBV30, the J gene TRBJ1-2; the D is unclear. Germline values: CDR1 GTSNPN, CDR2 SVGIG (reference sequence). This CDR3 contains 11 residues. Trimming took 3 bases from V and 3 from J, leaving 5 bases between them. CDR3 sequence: CAWSSYYGYTF. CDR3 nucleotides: TGTGCCTGGAGCAGTTACTATGGCTACACCTTC. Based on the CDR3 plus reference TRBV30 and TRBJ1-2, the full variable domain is SQTIHQWPATLVQPVGSPLSLECTVEGTSNPNLYWYRQAAGRGLQLLFYSVGIGQISSEVPQNLSASRPQDRQFILSSKKLLLSDSGFYLCAWSSYYGYTFGSGTRLTVV.

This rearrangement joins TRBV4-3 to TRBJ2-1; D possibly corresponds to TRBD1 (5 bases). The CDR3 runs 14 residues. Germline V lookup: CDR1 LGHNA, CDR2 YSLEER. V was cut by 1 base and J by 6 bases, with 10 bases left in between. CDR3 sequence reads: CASSQGGWGNEQFF. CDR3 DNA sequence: TGCGCCAGCAGCCAAGGGGGCTGGGGCAATGAGCAGTTCTTC.

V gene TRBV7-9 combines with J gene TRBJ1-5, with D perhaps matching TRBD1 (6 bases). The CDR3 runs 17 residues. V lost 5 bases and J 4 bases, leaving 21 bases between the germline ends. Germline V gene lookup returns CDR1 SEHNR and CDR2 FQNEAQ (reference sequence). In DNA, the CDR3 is TGTGCCAGCAGCATAGGGGGTGGGTTGAGGACAAATCAGCCCCAGCATTTT. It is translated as CASSIGGGLRTNQPQHF.

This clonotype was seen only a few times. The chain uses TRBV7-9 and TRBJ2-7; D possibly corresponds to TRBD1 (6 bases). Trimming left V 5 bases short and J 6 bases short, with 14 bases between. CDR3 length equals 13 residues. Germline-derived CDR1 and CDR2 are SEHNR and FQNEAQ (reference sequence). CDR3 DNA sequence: TGTGCCAGCAGCCCATCGGCCAGGGGCGAGCAGTACTTC. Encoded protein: CASSPSARGEQYF. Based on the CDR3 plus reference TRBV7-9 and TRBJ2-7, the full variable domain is DTGVSQNPRHKITKRGQNVTFRCDPISEHNRLYWYRQTLGQGPEFLTYFQNEAQLEKSRLLSDRFSAERPKGSFSTLEIQRTEQGDSAMYLCASSPSARGEQYFGPGTRLTVT.

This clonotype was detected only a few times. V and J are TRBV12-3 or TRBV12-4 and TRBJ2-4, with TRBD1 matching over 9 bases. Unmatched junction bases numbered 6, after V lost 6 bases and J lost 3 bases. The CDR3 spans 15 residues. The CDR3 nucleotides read TGTGCCAGCAGGGCACAGGGGGCGGACAAAAACATTCAGTACTTC. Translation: CASRAQGADKNIQYF.

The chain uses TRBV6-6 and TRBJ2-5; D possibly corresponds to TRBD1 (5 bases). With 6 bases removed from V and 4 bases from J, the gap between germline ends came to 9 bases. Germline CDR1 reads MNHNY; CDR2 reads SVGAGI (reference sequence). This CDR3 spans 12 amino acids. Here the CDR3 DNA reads TGTGCCAGCAGACCCGACAGAGAGACCCAGTACTTC. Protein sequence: CASRPDRETQYF.

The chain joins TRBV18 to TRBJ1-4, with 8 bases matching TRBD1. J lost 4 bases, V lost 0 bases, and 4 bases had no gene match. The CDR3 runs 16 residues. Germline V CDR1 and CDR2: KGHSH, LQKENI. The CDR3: CASSPPTGAHNEKLFF. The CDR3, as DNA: TGTGCCAGCTCACCACCGACAGGGGCTCATAATGAAAAACTGTTTTTT.

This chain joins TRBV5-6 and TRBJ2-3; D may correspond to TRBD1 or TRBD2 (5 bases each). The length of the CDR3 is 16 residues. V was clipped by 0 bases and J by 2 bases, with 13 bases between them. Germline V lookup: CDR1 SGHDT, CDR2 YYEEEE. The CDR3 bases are TGTGCCAGCAGCTTGGATAGAGGGACGACCACAGATACGCAGTATTTT. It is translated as CASSLDRGTTTDTQYF.

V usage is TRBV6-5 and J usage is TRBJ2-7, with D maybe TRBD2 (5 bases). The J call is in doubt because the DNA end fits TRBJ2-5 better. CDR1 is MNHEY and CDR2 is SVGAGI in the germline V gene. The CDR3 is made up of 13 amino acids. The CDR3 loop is CASSLTIGETQYF. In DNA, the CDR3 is TGTGCCAGCAGTTTGACTATCGGGGAGACCCAGTACTTC.

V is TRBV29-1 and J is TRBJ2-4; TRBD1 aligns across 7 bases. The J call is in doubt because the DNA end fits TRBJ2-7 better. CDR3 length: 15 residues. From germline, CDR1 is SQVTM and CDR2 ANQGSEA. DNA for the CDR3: TGCAGCGTTGAAGATCGGGGACAGAGCTCCTACGAGCAGTACTTC. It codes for CSVEDRGQSSYEQYF.

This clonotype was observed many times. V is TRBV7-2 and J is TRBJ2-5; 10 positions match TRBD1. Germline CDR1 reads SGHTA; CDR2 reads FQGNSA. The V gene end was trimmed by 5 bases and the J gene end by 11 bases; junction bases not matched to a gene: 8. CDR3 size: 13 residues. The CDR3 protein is CASSPGQGIKQYF. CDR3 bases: TGTGCCAGCAGCCCGGGACAGGGGATAAAACAGTACTTC.

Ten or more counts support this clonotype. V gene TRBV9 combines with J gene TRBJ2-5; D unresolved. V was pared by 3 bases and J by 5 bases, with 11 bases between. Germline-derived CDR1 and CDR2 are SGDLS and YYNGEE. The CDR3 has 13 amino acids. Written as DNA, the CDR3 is TGTGCCAGCAGCGGCGTATCGGAGGAGACCCAGTACTTC. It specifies CASSGVSEETQYF.

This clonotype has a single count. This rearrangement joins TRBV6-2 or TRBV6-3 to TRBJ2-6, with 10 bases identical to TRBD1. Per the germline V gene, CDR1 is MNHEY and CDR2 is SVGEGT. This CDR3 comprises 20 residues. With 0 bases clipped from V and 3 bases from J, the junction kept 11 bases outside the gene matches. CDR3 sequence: CASSYSKVRQGAYGANVLTF. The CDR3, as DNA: TGTGCCAGCAGTTACTCGAAAGTTCGACAGGGGGCATATGGGGCCAACGTCCTGACTTTC.

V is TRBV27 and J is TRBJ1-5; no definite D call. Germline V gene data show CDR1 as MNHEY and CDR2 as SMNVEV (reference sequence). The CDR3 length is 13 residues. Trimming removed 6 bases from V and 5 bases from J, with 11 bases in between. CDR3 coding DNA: TGTGCCAGCAGCCCTGCGGGTCATCAGCCCCAGCATTTT. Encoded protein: CASSPAGHQPQHF.

The CDR3 spells CSVQTGTQYEQYF. CDR3 nucleotide sequence: TGCAGCGTCCAAACAGGGACTCAGTACGAGCAGTACTTC. The chain carries TRBV29-1 and TRBJ2-7; D assignment may be TRBD1 or TRBD2 (6 bases each). Looked up from germline, CDR1 is SQVTM and CDR2 is ANQGSEA. CDR3 size: 13 residues. With 6 bases removed from V and 4 bases from J, the gap between germline ends came to 16 bases.

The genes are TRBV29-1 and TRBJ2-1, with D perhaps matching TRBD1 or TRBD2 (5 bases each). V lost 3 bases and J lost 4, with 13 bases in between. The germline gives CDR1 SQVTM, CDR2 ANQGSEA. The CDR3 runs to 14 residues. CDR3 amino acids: CSVEPGARYNEQFF. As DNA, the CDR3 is TGCAGCGTTGAGCCCGGGGCTAGATACAATGAGCAGTTCTTC.